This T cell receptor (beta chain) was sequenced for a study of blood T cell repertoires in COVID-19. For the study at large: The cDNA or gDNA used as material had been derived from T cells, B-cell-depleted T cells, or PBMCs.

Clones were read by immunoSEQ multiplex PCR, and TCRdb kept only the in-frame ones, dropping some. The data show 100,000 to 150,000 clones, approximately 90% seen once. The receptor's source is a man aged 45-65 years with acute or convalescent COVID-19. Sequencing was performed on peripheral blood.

In nucleotides, the CDR3 is TGCGCCAGCAGCTTGGGGTTCGGACCGACTAGTATGAACACTGAAGCTTTCTTT. The encoded protein is CASSLGFGPTSMNTEAFF. The chain uses TRBV5-1 and TRBJ1-1; no reliable D call. CDR1 is SGHRS and CDR2 is YFSETQ in the germline V gene. The CDR3 is 18 amino acids. Between the trimmed V and J ends, which lost 0 bases and 0 bases, there was a span of 18 bases.